These T cell receptor beta chains were read from a single sample in a study of cytomegalovirus exposure and HLA in healthy donors. Using immunoSEQ multiplex PCR, the repertoire was profiled, and TCRdb retains in-frame clones only, with some absent. The table records over 100,000 clones, about 80% of them present only once. The specimen sequenced was PBMCs. The receptor source for this set is a woman aged 50 to 65 in good health and CMV-seropositive. The CDR3 runs from the conserved cysteine through the conserved F or W. Some rows mark clone size as missing; the rest say once, few, many or name a class of expanded clone.

-	TRBV7-2	TRBJ1-1	CASSLDRGAWTEAFF
-	TRBV28	TRBJ2-3	CASSLTRPGDTQYF
-	TRBV27	TRBJ2-4	CASSLGGANSQYF
-	TRBV14	TRBJ1-6	CASSQVGTGGWSSYNSPLHF
few	TRBV7-8	TRBJ2-4	CASSFHRGIQYF
-	TRBV4-3	TRBJ2-6	CASSQEGGFNSGANVLTF
-	TRBV7-2	TRBJ2-5	CASSLGRGGGETQYF
-	TRBV10-3	TRBJ2-7	CAIRDSGTGDNYEQYF
-	TRBV7-3	TRBJ2-3	CASSLSLAGITDTQYF
-	TRBV6-6	TRBJ2-1	CASSSPASSYNEQFF
-	TRBV7-2	TRBJ2-7	CASSVATSGGYEQYF
once	TRBV5-1	TRBJ2-7	CASSSTVAYEQYF
-	TRBV29-1	TRBJ1-1	CSVERTLNTEAFF
-	TRBV5-4	TRBJ2-7	CASSLDGGRTSSYEQYF
-	TRBV6-6	TRBJ1-5	CASSQRQGTQPQHF
-	TRBV6-6	TRBJ2-1	CASKPGLAWFNEQFF
-	TRBV6-5	TRBJ1-2	CASTPTTANYGYTF
few	TRBV7-2	TRBJ2-1	CASSLRQGAYNEQFF
-	TRBV7-2	TRBJ2-2	CASSLGARQGPGELFF
-	TRBV10-3	TRBJ2-1	CAIRASGTANEQFF
-	TRBV7-2	TRBJ2-7	CASSFRYEQYF
-	TRBV15	TRBJ1-5	CATSTYSGNQPQHF
-	TRBV7-9	TRBJ2-1	CASSPRGGSGYNEQFF
-	TRBV5-6	TRBJ2-3	CASSSTGSTDTQYF
-	TRBV10-3	TRBJ2-1	CAISPDSYNEQFF
-	TRBV19	TRBJ2-5	CASSTRTTTRTETQYF
-	TRBV11-2	TRBJ2-3	CASSTGTSGSTDTQYF
few	TRBV5-5	TRBJ2-1	CASSAQGNYNEQFF
-	TRBV7-2	TRBJ2-7	CASSRDYHEQYF
-	TRBV5-1	TRBJ2-1	CASSLVLAGVNEQFF
once	TRBV2	TRBJ1-3	CASKGQLGNTIYF
-	TRBV19	TRBJ2-5	CASSPWERRGETQYF
-	TRBV27	TRBJ2-1	CASSLGQGAREQFF
once	TRBV7-8	TRBJ2-4	CASSLEASGRGSQYF
few	TRBV7-2	TRBJ2-2	CASRRDRAGTGELFF
few	TRBV19	TRBJ2-2	CASSPGTGYGELFF
few	TRBV28	TRBJ1-2	CASSPTFAGQGYTF
-	TRBV4-3	TRBJ2-3	CASSQDLGGGGRGDTQYF
-	TRBV19	TRBJ1-1	CASRGLTGRASF
-	TRBV7-8	TRBJ2-3	CASSSARLAGVVDTQYF
-	TRBV25-1	TRBJ2-3	CASGEGLAGDADTQYF
-	TRBV29-1	TRBJ2-7	CSVAQGAKYEQYF
-	TRBV4-3	TRBJ2-2	CASSQDLLAGVTGELFF
-	TRBV5-4	TRBJ1-2	CASSHSGSGTYGYTF
-	TRBV18	TRBJ2-5	CASSSRDWQETQYF